This T cell receptor beta chain was captured by sequencing in a study of blood T cell repertoires in COVID-19. Recruitment covered about two dozen US areas and drew participants whose ages spanned about 18 to 90 years. Which cohort a participant joined came from the clinical history participants gave. Recovered status applied to Cohort 3 donors who had two consecutive negative PCRs. It also applied to those with clearance or with symptom resolution. Source study methods: Amplifying reference gene primers gave estimates of nucleated cell counts. TCRdb's copy holds only in-frame clones and misses some; the assay was immunoSEQ multiplex PCR. The V and J calls and clone size were taken over from that table, and D and trimming were inferred from the DNA. This table has 140,000 to 150,000 clones, just over 85% appearing once. This CDR3 has 14 amino acids. Trimming left V 0 bases short and J 4 bases short, with 8 bases between. Germline V gives CDR1 SGHRS, CDR2 YFSETQ.

J is TRBJ2-1 and V is TRBV5-1; D possibly corresponds to TRBD2 (5 bases). This sequence originates from a man in his forties or fifties who had recovered from COVID-19. Sequenced: PBMCs or T cells enriched from blood (not recorded which). The CDR3 here is CASSLATGYNEQFF. CDR3 sequence (DNA): TGCGCCAGCAGCTTGGCCACGGGGTACAATGAGCAGTTCTTC.